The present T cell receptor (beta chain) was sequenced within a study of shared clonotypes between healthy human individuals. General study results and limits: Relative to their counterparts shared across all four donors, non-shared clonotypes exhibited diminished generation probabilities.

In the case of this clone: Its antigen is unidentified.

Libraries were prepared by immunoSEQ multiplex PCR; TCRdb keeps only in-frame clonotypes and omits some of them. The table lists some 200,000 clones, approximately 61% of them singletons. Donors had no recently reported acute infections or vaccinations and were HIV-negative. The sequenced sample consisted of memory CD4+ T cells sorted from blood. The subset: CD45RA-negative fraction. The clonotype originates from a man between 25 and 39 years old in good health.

The CDR3 DNA follows: TGTGCCAGCAGAAAAGCGGGAGGCGGCAATGAGCAGTTCTTC. It specifies CASRKAGGGNEQFF. This chain joins TRBV6-6 and TRBJ2-1; 9 bases agree with TRBD2. The CDR3 extends over 14 amino acids. Germline CDR1 reads MNHNY; CDR2 reads SVGAGI (reference sequence). V gave up 6 bases and J gave up 6 bases; unmatched junction bases: 6.